This T cell receptor (beta chain) appears in the sequencing data of a study of blood T cell repertoires in COVID-19. Overall study: The study drew acute and convalescent COVID-19 samples from the United States, Italy and Spain.

Participant reports of clinical history set cohort assignment. Germline V gives CDR1 MNHEY, CDR2 SVGAGI. V was pared by 0 bases and J by 6 bases, with 9 bases between. CDR3 length equals 15 residues. The repertoire was sequenced with immunoSEQ multiplex PCR; TCRdb's copy has only in-frame clones and lacks some. The top ten hold around 9% of the sample, which has some 210,000 clones, approximately 80% seen once. Input material: PBMCs or T cells enriched from blood (not recorded which). The receptor comes from a man between 40 and 49 years old who had recovered from COVID-19. The V call is TRBV6-5, the J call TRBJ1-6; D is perhaps TRBD1 (5 bases). CDR3 residues: CASSYSLQVNSPLHF. The CDR3 bases are TGTGCCAGCAGTTACTCGCTACAGGTTAATTCACCCCTCCACTTT.